One sample yielded the 18 T cell receptor beta chains listed below, sequenced in a study of T cells in narcolepsy. Here immunoSEQ multiplex PCR was the method, and the copy in TCRdb shows in-frame clones only, minus some. This table holds 25,000 to 35,000 clones, roughly 82% found once. The sample comprised CD45RA- memory CD4+ T cells from PBMCs. The source is a human donor with narcolepsy.

The chain uses TRBV5-6 and TRBJ2-3; 7 positions match TRBD2. The CDR3 is made up of 15 amino acids. The germline gives CDR1 SGHDT, CDR2 YYEEEE. Trimming cost V 6 bases and J 3 bases; bases outside gene matches: 10. The CDR3 protein is CASTGYRGVTDTQYF. The CDR3, as DNA: TGTGCCAGCACCGGCTATCGGGGGGTGACAGATACGCAGTATTTT.

The chain joins TRBV30 to TRBJ2-1; D might be TRBD2 (6 bases). Between the trimmed V and J ends, which lost 0 bases and 4 bases, there was a span of 13 bases. Per germline, CDR1 GTSNPN and CDR2 SVGIG (reference sequence). The CDR3 sequence is 15 residues long. CDR3 amino acids: CAWSVFSAGYNEQFF. The CDR3 region has the DNA TGTGCCTGGAGTGTGTTCTCTGCGGGGTACAATGAGCAGTTCTTC.

The chain links TRBV18 to TRBJ1-1; the D is unclear. CDR1 is KGHSH, CDR2 LQKENI, per germline. The CDR3 is 14 residues long. Trimming pared 1 base from V and 0 bases from J, leaving 6 bases between. The CDR3 region is CASSPLVMNTEAFF. CDR3 coding DNA: TGTGCCAGCTCACCACTAGTCATGAACACTGAAGCTTTCTTT.

The chain is built from TRBV30 and TRBJ1-6; maybe TRBD1 (5 bases). This CDR3 is built from 15 residues. CDR1 GTSNPN and CDR2 SVGIG come from the germline V gene (reference sequence). V lost 6 bases, J lost 0 bases, and 12 bases lay in between. CDR3 sequence: CACREGASYNSPLHF. CDR3 nucleotide sequence: TGTGCCTGTCGTGAAGGGGCCTCCTATAATTCACCCCTCCACTTT.

This chain joins TRBV7-8 and TRBJ1-1, with TRBD1 as a possible D gene (5 bases). The germline CDR1 and CDR2 sequences are SGHVS and FQNEAQ. The CDR3 covers 14 residues. The V end was cut by 4 bases, the J end by 4 bases, with 13 bases between. As DNA, the CDR3 is TGTGCCAGCAGCTCCCATCGGGGGGGCACTGAAGCTTTCTTT. This encodes CASSSHRGGTEAFF.

The gene calls are TRBV29-1 and TRBJ2-3; D might be TRBD2 (5 bases). The CDR3 spans 13 residues. V was shortened by 7 bases and J by 2 bases, with 13 bases between the two germline ends. The germline V gene has CDR1 SQVTM and CDR2 ANQGSEA. The CDR3, as DNA: TGCAGCGCTACCAGCGGCAACACAGATACGCAGTATTTT. Protein: CSATSGNTDTQYF.

CDR3 in amino acids: CASRVAGSQETQYF. In DNA, the CDR3 is TGTGCCAGTAGGGTAGCGGGGAGCCAAGAGACCCAGTACTTC. The J gene is TRBJ2-5, the V gene TRBV19; 8 positions match TRBD2. Germline V CDR1 and CDR2: LNHDA, SQIVND (reference sequence). V lost 6 bases to trimming and J lost 1 base; unmatched junction nucleotides: 4. CDR3 size: 14 residues.

This sequence joins TRBV7-9 and TRBJ1-1; no firm D call. The CDR3 is 12 residues long. In germline, CDR1 is SEHNR, CDR2 FQNEAQ (reference sequence). The V and J ends lost 0 bases and 7 bases respectively, with 6 bases between them. CDR3 residues: CASSLAGFEAFF. CDR3 in DNA: TGTGCCAGCAGCTTAGCGGGGTTTGAAGCTTTCTTT.

This chain connects TRBV6-5 to TRBJ2-7; perhaps TRBD1 as D (6 bases). V lost 2 bases to trimming and J lost 5 bases, with 10 bases between them. The CDR3 is made up of 13 amino acids. Germline V gene data show CDR1 as MNHEY and CDR2 as SVGAGI. CDR3 amino acids: CASSYQGLHEQYF. For the CDR3, the DNA is TGTGCCAGCAGTTACCAGGGGCTGCACGAGCAGTACTTC.

This chain uses TRBV18 with TRBJ1-3; D call uncertain. Germline CDR1 KGHSH, CDR2 LQKENI. The CDR3 length is 13 residues. Trimming left V 3 bases short and J 4 bases short, with 7 bases between. The CDR3 reads CASSPNQGNTIYF. The CDR3 nucleotides read TGTGCCAGCTCACCTAATCAGGGAAACACCATATATTTT.

The V call is TRBV18, the J call TRBJ1-2, with D uncertain. V was pared by 3 bases and J by 0 bases, with 8 bases between. This CDR3 has 14 residues. The germline V gene has CDR1 KGHSH and CDR2 LQKENI. The CDR3 DNA is TGTGCCAGCTCACCGCGTACAGCTAACTATGGCTACACCTTC. This encodes CASSPRTANYGYTF.

The V and J genes are TRBV7-9 and TRBJ1-1; D is possibly TRBD1 (5 bases). Trimming took off 6 bases at V and 6 bases at J, with 17 bases between the two ends. The CDR3 consists of 14 residues. CDR1 is SEHNR, CDR2 FQNEAQ, per germline (reference sequence). The DNA for the CDR3 is TGTGCCAGCAGGTCCCCGGGGGATTTCGCTGAAGCTTTCTTT. Its translation is CASRSPGDFAEAFF.

The chain links TRBV27 to TRBJ1-1, with D unresolved. CDR1 is MNHEY, CDR2 SMNVEV, per germline (reference sequence). Trimming removed 2 bases at V and 1 base at J, with 5 bases between. The CDR3 runs 13 residues. In DNA, the CDR3 is TGTGCCAGCAGTTTAAGAGGGAACACTGAAGCTTTCTTT. Its translation: CASSLRGNTEAFF.

This clone was seen once. The chain is built from TRBV7-6 and TRBJ2-1, with D uncertain. V lost 4 bases and J lost 3, with 10 bases in between. Germline V lookup: CDR1 SGHVS, CDR2 FNYEAQ. The CDR3 spans 14 residues. The DNA of the CDR3 is TGTGCCAGCAGCTCTTCCCGACTCTACAATGAGCAGTTCTTC. Its translation is CASSSSRLYNEQFF.

The chain links TRBV7-9 to TRBJ2-2, with D possibly TRBD2 on 5 matching bases. V was pared by 8 bases and J by 3 bases, with 7 bases between. Germline V gives CDR1 SEHNR, CDR2 FQNEAQ (reference sequence). The CDR3 length is 12 residues. CDR3: CASGSDTGELFF. CDR3 sequence (DNA): TGTGCCAGCGGGAGTGACACCGGGGAGCTGTTTTTT.

The J gene is TRBJ2-1, the V gene TRBV20-1, with D possibly matching TRBD1 (5 bases). The V gene lost 5 bases and the J gene lost 8 bases, with 10 bases spanning the gap. The CDR3 totals 11 residues. Germline lookup yields CDR1 DFQATT and CDR2 SNEGSKA (reference sequence). CDR3 sequence reads: CSAALGHEQFF. The CDR3 DNA follows: TGCAGTGCTGCTCTGGGGCATGAGCAGTTCTTC.

The V gene is TRBV7-3, the J gene TRBJ2-1, with D possibly being TRBD2 (6 bases). The CDR3 is 14 residues long. V gave up 8 bases and J gave up 10 bases, with 21 bases separating them. Germline V gene sequence: CDR1 SGHTA, CDR2 FQGTGA. For the CDR3, the DNA is TGTGCCAGCGGAGATGGTCCCCTGGGAGGCGAGCAGTTCTTC. Translation: CASGDGPLGGEQFF.

The rearrangement joins TRBV6-1 to TRBJ2-1, with 7 bases aligning to TRBD1. V trimming: 2 bases; J trimming: 4 bases; junction bases outside the gene matches: 8. This CDR3 has 16 amino acids. Germline values: CDR1 MNHNS, CDR2 SASEGT. The CDR3 here is CASSEFRGGPYNEQFF. CDR3 sequence (DNA): TGTGCCAGCAGTGAATTTAGAGGGGGCCCTTACAATGAGCAGTTCTTC.